The source of this T cell receptor (beta chain) is a study of blood T cell repertoires in COVID-19. Data came from immunoSEQ multiplex PCR; TCRdb stores just in-frame clones and leaves some out. The repertoire holds about 210,000 clones, with 92% as singletons. The V end lost 0 bases, the J end lost 8 bases, and 12 bases lay between the germline ends. Germline CDR1 SGHRS, CDR2 YFSETQ. CDR3 length: 14 residues. The source of this sequence is a man under 40 with acute or convalescent COVID-19. The chain couples TRBV5-1 to TRBJ2-1; tentative D call: TRBD1 (6 bases). The sequenced sample was peripheral blood. The CDR3 here is CASSLVGAIYEQFF. CDR3 nucleotides: TGCGCCAGCAGCTTGGTGGGGGCCATTTATGAGCAGTTCTTC.